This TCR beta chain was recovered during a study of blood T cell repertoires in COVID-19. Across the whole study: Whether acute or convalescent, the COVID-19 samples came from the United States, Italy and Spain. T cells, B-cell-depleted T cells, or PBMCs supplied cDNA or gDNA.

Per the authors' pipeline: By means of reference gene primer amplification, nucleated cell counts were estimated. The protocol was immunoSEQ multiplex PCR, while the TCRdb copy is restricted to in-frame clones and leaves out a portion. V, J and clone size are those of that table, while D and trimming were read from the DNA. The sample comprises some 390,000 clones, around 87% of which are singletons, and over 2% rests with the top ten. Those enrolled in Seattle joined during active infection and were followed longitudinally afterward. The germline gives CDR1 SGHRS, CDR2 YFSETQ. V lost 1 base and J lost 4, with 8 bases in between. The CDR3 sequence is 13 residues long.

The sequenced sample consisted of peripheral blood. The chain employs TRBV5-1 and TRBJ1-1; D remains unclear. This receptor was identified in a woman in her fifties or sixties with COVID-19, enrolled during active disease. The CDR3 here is CASSLIGVTEAFF. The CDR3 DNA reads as TGCGCCAGCAGCTTGATCGGGGTCACTGAAGCTTTCTTT.